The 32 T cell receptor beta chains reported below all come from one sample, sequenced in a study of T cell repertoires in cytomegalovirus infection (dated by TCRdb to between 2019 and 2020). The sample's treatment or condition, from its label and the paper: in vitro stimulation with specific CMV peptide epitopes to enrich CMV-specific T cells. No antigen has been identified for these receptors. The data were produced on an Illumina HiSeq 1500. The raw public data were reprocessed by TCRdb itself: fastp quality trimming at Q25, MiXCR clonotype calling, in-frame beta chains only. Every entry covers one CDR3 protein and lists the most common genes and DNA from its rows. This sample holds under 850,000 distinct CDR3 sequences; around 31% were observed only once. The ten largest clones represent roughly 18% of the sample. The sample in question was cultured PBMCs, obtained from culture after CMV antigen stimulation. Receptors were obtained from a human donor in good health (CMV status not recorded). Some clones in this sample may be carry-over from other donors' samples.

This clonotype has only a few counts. For the CDR3, the DNA is TGTGCCAGCAGCTATAGGGGTGGAAAACTGTTTTTT. Translation: CASSYRGGKLFF. The chain uses TRBV7-2 and TRBJ1-4, with D possibly matching TRBD1 (5 bases). V was clipped by 4 bases and J by 10 bases, with 10 bases between them. The germline gives CDR1 SGHTA, CDR2 FQGNSA. The length of the CDR3 is 12 residues.

The CDR3 region is CASSEGRGALYSNQPQHF. The DNA for the CDR3 is TGTGCCAGCAGTGAAGGCAGGGGGGCACTTTATAGCAATCAGCCCCAGCATTTT. J is TRBJ1-5 and V is TRBV2, with 7 bases identical to TRBD1. Germline-derived CDR1 and CDR2 are SNHLY and FYNNEI. The trim removed 1 base at V and 0 bases at J, leaving 9 bases unmatched. This CDR3 has 18 residues. Full variable domain (remainder filled in from reference TRBV2 and TRBJ1-5): EPEVTQTPSHQVTQMGQEVILRCVPISNHLYFYWYRQILGQKVEFLVSFYNNEISEKSEIFDDQFSVERPDGSNFTLKIRSTKLEDSAMYFCASSEGRGALYSNQPQHFGDGTRLSIL.

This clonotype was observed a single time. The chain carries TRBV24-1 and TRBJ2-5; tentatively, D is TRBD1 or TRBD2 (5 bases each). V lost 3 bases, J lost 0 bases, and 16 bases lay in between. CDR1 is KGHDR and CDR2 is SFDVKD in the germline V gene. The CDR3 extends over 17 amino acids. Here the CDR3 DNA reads TGTGCCACCAGTGATGGAAGAGGGACGGACTACCAAGAGACCCAGTACTTC. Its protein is CATSDGRGTDYQETQYF.

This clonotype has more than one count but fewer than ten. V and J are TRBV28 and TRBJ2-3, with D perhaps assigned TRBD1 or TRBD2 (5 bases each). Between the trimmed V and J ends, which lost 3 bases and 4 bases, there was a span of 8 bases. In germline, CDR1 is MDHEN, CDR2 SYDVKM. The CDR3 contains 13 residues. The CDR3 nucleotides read TGTGCCAGCAGTTTGTTGGGGGCAGATACGCAGTATTTT. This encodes CASSLLGADTQYF.

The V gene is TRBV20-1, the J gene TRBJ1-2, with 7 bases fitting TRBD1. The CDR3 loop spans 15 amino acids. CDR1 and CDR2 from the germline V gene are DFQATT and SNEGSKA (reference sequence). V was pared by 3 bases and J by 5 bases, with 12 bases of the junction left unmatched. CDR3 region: CSARKGDSQDYGYTF. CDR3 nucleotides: TGCAGTGCTAGGAAGGGGGACAGCCAGGATTATGGCTACACCTTC.

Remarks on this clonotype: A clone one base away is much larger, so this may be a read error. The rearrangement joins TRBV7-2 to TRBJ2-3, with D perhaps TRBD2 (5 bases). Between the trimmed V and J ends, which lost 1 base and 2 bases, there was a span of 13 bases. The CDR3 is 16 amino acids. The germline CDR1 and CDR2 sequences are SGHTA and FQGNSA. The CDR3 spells CASSLVVEGLTDTQYF. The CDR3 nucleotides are TGTGCCAGCAGCTTAGTGGTAGAGGGTCTCACAGATACGCAGTATTTT.

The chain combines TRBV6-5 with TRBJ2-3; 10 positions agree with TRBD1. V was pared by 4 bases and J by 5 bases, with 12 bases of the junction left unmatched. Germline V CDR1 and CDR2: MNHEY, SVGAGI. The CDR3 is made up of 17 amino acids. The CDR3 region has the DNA TGTGCCAGCAGTTTCACCACTGGACAGGGGGTGGTAGATACGCAGTATTTT. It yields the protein CASSFTTGQGVVDTQYF.

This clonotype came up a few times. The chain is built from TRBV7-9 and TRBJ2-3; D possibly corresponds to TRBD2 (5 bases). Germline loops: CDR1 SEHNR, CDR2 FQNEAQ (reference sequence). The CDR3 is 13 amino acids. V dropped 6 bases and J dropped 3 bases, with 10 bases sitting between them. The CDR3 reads CASSHRGTDTQYF. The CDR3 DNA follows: TGTGCCAGCAGTCATCGGGGTACAGATACGCAGTATTTT. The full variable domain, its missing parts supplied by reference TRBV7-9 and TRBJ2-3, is DTGVSQNPRHKITKRGQNVTFRCDPISEHNRLYWYRQTLGQGPEFLTYFQNEAQLEKSRLLSDRFSAERPKGSFSTLEIQRTEQGDSAMYLCASSHRGTDTQYFGPGTRLTVL.

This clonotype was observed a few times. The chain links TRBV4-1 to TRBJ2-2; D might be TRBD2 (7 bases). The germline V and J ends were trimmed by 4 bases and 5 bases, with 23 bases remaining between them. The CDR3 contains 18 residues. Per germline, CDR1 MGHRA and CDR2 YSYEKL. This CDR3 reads CASSPPGGGRAITGELFF. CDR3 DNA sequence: TGCGCCAGCAGCCCACCGGGGGGCGGGAGAGCCATTACCGGGGAGCTGTTTTTT.

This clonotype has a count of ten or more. The CDR3 nucleotides read TGTGCCAGCAGCTTAGTGCCAGCAGGTCCCTACGAGCAGTACTTC. Translated, it gives CASSLVPAGPYEQYF. The J gene is TRBJ2-7, the V gene TRBV7-8; no definite D call. Trimming cost V 1 base and J 2 bases, with 12 bases left between them. CDR1 and CDR2 from the germline V gene are SGHVS and FQNEAQ. The CDR3 loop spans 15 amino acids.

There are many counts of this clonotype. The CDR3 sequence: CASSHRQSHYEQYF. CDR3 in DNA: TGTGCCAGCAGTCATCGACAGAGCCACTACGAGCAGTACTTC. This chain connects TRBV7-8 to TRBJ2-7, with D maybe TRBD1 (5 bases). Germline V gives CDR1 SGHVS, CDR2 FQNEAQ. The V and J ends lost 6 bases and 3 bases respectively, with 15 bases between them. The length of the CDR3 is 14 residues.

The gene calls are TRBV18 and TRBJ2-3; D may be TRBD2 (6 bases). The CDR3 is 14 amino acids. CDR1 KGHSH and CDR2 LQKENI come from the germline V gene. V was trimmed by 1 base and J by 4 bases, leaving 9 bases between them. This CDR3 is CASSPRPGADTQYF. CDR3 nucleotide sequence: TGTGCCAGCTCACCACGACCGGGGGCAGATACGCAGTATTTT. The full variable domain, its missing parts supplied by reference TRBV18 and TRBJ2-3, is NAGVMQNPRHLVRRRGQEARLRCSPMKGHSHVYWYRQLPEEGLKFMVYLQKENIIDESGMPKERFSAEFPKEGPSILRIQQVVRGDSAAYFCASSPRPGADTQYFGPGTRLTVL.

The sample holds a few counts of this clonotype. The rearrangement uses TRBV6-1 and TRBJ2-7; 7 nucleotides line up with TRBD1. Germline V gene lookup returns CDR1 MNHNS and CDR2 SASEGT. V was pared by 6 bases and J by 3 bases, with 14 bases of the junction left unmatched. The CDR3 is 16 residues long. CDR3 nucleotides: TGTGCCAGCAGCTCGGGACAGACGTCTCCCAACTACGAGCAGTACTTC. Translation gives CASSSGQTSPNYEQYF.

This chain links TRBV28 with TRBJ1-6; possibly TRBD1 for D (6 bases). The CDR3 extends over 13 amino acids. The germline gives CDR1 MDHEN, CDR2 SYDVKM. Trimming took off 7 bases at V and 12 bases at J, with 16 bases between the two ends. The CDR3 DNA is TGTGCCAGCAAACACAGGGAAAAAAAACCCCTCCACTTT. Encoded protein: CASKHREKKPLHF.

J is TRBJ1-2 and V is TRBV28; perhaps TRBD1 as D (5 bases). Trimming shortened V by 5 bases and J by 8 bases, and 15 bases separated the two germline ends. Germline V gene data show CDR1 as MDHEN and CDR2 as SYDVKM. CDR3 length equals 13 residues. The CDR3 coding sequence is TGTGCCAGCAGTCTCCCCGGCCAGGGCGGCTACACCTTC. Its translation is CASSLPGQGGYTF.

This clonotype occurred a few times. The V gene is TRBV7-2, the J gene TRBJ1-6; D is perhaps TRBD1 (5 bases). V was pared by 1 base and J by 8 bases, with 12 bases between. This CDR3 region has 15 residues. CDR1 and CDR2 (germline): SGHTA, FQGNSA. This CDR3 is CASSLGGAVDSPLHF. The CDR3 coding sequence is TGTGCCAGCAGCTTAGGGGGCGCGGTTGATTCACCCCTCCACTTT.

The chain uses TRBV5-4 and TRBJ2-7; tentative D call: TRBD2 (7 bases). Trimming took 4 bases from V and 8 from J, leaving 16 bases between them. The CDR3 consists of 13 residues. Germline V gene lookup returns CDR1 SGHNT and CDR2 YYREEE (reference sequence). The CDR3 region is CASSRGGPTQQYF. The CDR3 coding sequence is TGTGCCAGCAGCAGGGGGGGCCCTACGCAGCAGTACTTC.

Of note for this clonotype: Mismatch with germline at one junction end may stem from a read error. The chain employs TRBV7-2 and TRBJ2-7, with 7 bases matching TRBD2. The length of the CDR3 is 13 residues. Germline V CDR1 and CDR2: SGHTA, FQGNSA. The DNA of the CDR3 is TGTGCCAGCAGCCAGTCCTTGGGTAGCGGGTCGAGCTTC. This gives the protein CASSQSLGSGSSF.

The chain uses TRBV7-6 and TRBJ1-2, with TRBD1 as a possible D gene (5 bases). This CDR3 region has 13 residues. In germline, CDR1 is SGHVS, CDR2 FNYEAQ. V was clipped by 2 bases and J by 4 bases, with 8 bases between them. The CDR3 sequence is CASSLSGSYGYTF. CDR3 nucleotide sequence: TGTGCCAGCAGCTTATCAGGGTCCTATGGCTACACCTTC.

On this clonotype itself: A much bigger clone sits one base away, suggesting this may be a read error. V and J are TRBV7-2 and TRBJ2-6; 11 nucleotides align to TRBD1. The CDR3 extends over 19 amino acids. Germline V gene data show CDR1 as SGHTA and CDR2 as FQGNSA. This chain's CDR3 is CASSLRWTGGHSGANFLTF. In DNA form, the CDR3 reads TGTGCCAGCAGCTTAAGGTGGACAGGGGGCCACTCTGGGGCCAACTTCCTGACTTTC.

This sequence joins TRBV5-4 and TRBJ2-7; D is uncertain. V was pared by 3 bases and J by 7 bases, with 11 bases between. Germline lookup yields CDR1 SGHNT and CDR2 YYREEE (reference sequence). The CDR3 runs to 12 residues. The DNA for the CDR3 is TGTGCCAGCAGCTCCAGGACCGGAGAGCAGTACTTC. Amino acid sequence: CASSSRTGEQYF.

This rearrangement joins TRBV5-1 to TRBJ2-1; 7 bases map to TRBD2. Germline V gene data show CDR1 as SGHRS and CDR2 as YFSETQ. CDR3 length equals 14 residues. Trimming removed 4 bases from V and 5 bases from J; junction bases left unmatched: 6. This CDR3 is CASSPGLPDNEQFF. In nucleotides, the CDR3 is TGCGCCAGCAGCCCGGGACTACCCGACAATGAGCAGTTCTTC.

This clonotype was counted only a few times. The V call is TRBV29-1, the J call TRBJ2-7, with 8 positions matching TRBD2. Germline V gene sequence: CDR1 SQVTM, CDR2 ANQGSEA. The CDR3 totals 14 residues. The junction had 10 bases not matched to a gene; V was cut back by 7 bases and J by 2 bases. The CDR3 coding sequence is TGCAGCGCCATTGGCTTAGCGGGAACCTACGAGCAGTACTTC. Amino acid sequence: CSAIGLAGTYEQYF.

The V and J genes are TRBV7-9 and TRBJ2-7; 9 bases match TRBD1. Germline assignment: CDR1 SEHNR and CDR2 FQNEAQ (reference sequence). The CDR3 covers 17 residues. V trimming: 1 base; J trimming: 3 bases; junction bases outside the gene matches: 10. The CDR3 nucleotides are TGTGCCAGCAGCTTAGTAGGAGGACAGGGGAATTACTACGAGCAGTACTTC. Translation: CASSLVGGQGNYYEQYF.

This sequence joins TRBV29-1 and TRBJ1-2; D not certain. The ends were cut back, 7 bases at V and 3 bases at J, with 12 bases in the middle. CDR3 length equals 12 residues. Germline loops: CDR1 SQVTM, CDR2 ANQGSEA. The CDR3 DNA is TGCAGCGCATCTCGCTCGGACTATGGCTACACCTTC. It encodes CSASRSDYGYTF.

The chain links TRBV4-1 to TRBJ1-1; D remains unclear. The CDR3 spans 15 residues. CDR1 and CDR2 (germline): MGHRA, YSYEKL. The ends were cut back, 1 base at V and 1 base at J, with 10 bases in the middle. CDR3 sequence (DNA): TGCGCCAGCAGCCAAGTTGTTGGGCCGAACACTGAAGCTTTCTTT. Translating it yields CASSQVVGPNTEAFF.

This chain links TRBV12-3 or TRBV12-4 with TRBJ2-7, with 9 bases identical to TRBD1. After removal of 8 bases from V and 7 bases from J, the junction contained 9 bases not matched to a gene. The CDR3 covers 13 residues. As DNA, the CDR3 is TGTGCCAGCCAACGGGACAGGGTTGATGAGCAGTACTTC. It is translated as CASQRDRVDEQYF.

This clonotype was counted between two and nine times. The DNA for the CDR3 is TGTGCCAGCAGCGGGGGGCCCTACAATGAGCAGTTCTTC. It encodes CASSGGPYNEQFF. The rearrangement links TRBV11-3 to TRBJ2-1; D may be TRBD1 or TRBD2 (6 bases each). The CDR3 extends over 13 amino acids. The V gene's germline CDR1 is SGHNT and CDR2 YENEEA. The V gene lost 5 bases and the J gene lost 2 bases, with 7 bases spanning the gap.

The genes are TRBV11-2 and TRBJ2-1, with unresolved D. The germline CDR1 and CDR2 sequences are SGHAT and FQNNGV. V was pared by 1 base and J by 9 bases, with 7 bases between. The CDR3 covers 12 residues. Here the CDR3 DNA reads TGTGCCAGCAGCTTAGGCTGGGTTGAGCAGTTCTTC. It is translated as CASSLGWVEQFF.

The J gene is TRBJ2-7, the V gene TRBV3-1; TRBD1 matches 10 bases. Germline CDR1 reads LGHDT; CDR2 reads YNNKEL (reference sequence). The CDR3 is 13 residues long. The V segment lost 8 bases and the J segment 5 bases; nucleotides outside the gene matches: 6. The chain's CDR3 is CASWSGTGDEQYF. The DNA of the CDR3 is TGTGCCAGCTGGTCGGGGACAGGGGACGAGCAGTACTTC.

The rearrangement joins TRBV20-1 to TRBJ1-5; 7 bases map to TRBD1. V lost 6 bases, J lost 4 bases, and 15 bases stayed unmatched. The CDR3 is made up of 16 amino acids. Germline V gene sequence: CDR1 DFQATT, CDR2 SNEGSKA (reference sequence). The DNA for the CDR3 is TGCAGTGCCAATAAGGGGGCGCCCCCTCCGAATCAGCCCCAGCATTTT. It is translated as CSANKGAPPPNQPQHF.

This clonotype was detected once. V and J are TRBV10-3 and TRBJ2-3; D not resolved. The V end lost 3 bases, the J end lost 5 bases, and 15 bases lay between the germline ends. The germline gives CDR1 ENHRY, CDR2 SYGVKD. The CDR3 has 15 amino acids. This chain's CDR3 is CAISDGPQTRDTQYF. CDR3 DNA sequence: TGTGCCATCAGTGATGGACCTCAAACCAGAGATACGCAGTATTTT.